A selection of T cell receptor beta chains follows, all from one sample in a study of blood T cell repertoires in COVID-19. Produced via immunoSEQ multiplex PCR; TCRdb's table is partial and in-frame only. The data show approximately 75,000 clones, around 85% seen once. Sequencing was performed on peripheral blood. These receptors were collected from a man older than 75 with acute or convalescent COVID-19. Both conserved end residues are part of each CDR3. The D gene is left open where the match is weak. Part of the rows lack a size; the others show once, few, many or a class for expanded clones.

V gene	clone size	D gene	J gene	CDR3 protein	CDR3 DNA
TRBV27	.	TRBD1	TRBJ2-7	CASSLGTGISYEQYF	TGTGCCAGCAGTTTAGGGACAGGGATTTCCTACGAGCAGTACTTC
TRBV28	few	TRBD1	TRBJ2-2	CASYRGQFSTGELFF	TGTGCCAGCTACAGGGGGCAATTTAGTACCGGGGAGCTGTTTTTT
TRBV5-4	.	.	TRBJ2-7	CASSLAYRVGEQYF	TGTGCCAGCAGCTTGGCCTACAGGGTAGGCGAGCAGTACTTC
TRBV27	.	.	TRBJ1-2	CASSLWAGANYGYTF	TGTGCCAGCAGTTTATGGGCCGGGGCTAACTATGGCTACACCTTC
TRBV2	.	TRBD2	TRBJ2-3	CASSEVSGSFITDTQYF	TGTGCCAGCAGTGAAGTTAGCGGGAGTTTTATAACAGATACGCAGTATTTT
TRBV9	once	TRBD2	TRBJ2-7	CASSVDLAGVINEQYF	TGTGCCAGCAGCGTAGATCTAGCGGGAGTCATAAACGAGCAGTACTTC
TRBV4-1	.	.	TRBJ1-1	CASASLYGDRSPGGTEAFF	TGCGCCAGCGCCAGCCTATACGGAGACAGGTCCCCCGGTGGGACTGAAGCTTTCTTT
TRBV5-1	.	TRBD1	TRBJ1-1	CASRVDRAGEAFF	TGCGCCAGCAGAGTCGACAGGGCAGGTGAAGCTTTCTTT
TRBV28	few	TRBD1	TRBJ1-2	CASSSNSGDRAEGYTF	TGTGCCAGCAGCTCTAACTCGGGGGACAGGGCTGAAGGCTACACCTTC
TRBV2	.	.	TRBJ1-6	CASRVRQVINSPLHF	TGTGCCAGCAGAGTCCGACAGGTCATCAATTCACCCCTCCACTTT
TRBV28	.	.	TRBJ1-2	CASSIRQENYGYTF	TGTGCCAGCAGTATTCGACAGGAGAACTATGGCTACACCTTC
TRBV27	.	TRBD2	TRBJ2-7	CASSRRTSGGFYEQYF	TGTGCCAGCAGCCGACGGACTAGCGGGGGGTTCTACGAGCAGTACTTC
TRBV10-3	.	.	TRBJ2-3	CAIKGGPNSTDTQYF	TGTGCCATCAAAGGGGGACCAAACTCCACAGATACGCAGTATTTT
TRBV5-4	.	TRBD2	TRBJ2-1	CASSPGTSGRGDEQFF	TGTGCCAGCAGTCCTGGGACTAGCGGGAGGGGGGATGAGCAGTTCTTC
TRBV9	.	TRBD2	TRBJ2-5	CASSVGLAGETQYF	TGTGCCAGCAGCGTAGGACTAGCGGGAGAGACCCAGTACTTC
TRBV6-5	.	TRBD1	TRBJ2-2	CASRVGQANTGELFF	TGTGCCAGCAGAGTAGGACAGGCGAACACCGGGGAGCTGTTTTTT
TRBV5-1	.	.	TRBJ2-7	CASSLGAEYEQYF	TGCGCCAGCAGCTTGGGGGCAGAGTACGAGCAGTACTTC
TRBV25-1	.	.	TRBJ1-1	CASSPGFMNTEAFF	TGTGCCAGCAGCCCAGGGTTCATGAACACTGAAGCTTTCTTT
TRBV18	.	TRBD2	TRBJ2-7	CASSPRDSGGLYEQYF	TGTGCCAGCTCACCTCGAGATAGCGGGGGGCTATACGAGCAGTACTTC
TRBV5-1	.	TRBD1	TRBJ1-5	CASSLGVGGYQPQHF	TGCGCCAGCAGCTTGGGGGTAGGGGGCTATCAGCCCCAGCATTTT
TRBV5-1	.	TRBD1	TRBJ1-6	CASSLATGGNSPLHF	TGCGCCAGCAGCTTGGCGACAGGGGGGAATTCACCCCTCCACTTT
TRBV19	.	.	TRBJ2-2	CASSPPRTGINTGELFF	TGTGCCAGTAGTCCCCCTCGAACAGGGATCAACACCGGGGAGCTGTTTTTT
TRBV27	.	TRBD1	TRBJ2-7	CASSPFPDRARSEQYF	TGTGCCAGCAGTCCGTTCCCAGACAGGGCCAGAAGCGAGCAGTACTTC
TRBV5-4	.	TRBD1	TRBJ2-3	CASSLGQRHTDTQYF	TGTGCCAGCAGCCTGGGACAGAGGCACACAGATACGCAGTATTTT
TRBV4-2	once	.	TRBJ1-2	CASSQDREGRNYGYTF	TGTGCCAGCAGCCAAGACAGGGAAGGACGTAACTATGGCTACACCTTC
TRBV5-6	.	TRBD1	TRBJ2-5	CASSSSGTGVQETQYF	TGTGCCAGCAGCTCGTCCGGGACAGGGGTCCAAGAGACCCAGTACTTC
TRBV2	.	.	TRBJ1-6	CASSEHPTANSPLHF	TGTGCCAGCAGTGAACATCCGACAGCCAACTCACCCCTCCACTTT
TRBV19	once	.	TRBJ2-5	CASTLGTALGTQYF	TGTGCCAGTACCCTCGGGACTGCCTTGGGGACCCAGTACTTC
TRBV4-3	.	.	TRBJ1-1	CASSQTGENTEAFF	TGCGCCAGCAGCCAAACGGGGGAGAACACTGAAGCTTTCTTT
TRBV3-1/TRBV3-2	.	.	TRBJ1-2	CASSPRLLDSPYGYTF	TGTGCCAGCAGCCCTCGGCTTCTTGACAGCCCCTATGGCTACACCTTC
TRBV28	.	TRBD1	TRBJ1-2	CASSTTGKYGYTF	TGTGCCAGCAGTACGACAGGGAAGTATGGCTACACCTTC
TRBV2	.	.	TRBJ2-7	CASNAVENEQYF	TGTGCCAGCAACGCGGTAGAGAACGAGCAGTACTTC
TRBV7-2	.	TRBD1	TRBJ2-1	CASSTGQGLYNEQFF	TGTGCCAGCAGCACAGGACAGGGCCTTTACAATGAGCAGTTCTTC
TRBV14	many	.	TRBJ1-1	CASSPLGGGWNTEAFF	TGTGCCAGCAGCCCCTTAGGGGGAGGGTGGAACACTGAAGCTTTCTTT
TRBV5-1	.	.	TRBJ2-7	CASSPVQASGYEQYF	TGCGCCAGCAGCCCTGTCCAGGCCTCGGGGTACGAGCAGTACTTC
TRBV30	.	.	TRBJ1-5	CAWGGGGTLEQPQHF	TGTGCCTGGGGAGGGGGGGGGACGCTTGAGCAGCCCCAGCATTTT
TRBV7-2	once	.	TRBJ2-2	CASSLTGVSAGELFF	TGTGCCAGCAGCCTTACCGGGGTTTCTGCCGGGGAGCTGTTTTTT
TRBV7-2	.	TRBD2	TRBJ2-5	CASSLVARLAGGETQYF	TGTGCCAGCAGCTTAGTTGCCCGACTAGCGGGGGGGGAGACCCAGTACTTC
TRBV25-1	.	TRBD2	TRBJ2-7	CASSDPLAGGKGEQYF	TGTGCCAGCAGTGATCCTCTAGCGGGAGGGAAGGGCGAGCAGTACTTC
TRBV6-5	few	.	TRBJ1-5	CASSPTRGPNQPQHF	TGTGCCAGCAGCCCCACCAGGGGTCCCAATCAGCCCCAGCATTTT
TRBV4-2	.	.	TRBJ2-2	CASSQDLGYPGELFF	TGTGCCAGCAGCCAAGATCTCGGGTATCCCGGGGAGCTGTTTTTT
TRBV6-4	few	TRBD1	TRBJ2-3	CASRRTGADTQYF	TGTGCCAGCAGAAGGACAGGGGCCGATACGCAGTATTTT
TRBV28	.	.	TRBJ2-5	CASSLDGLYPQETQYF	TGTGCCAGCAGTTTAGATGGGCTATACCCTCAAGAGACCCAGTACTTC
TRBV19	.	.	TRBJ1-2	CASTGRPLGGYTF	TGTGCCAGTACCGGGAGGCCCCTGGGCGGCTACACCTTC
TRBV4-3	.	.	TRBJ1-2	CASSQDRSGNYGYTF	TGCGCCAGCAGCCAAGATAGATCGGGAAACTATGGCTACACCTTC
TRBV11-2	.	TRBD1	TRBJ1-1	CASKGGRGNTEAFF	TGTGCCAGCAAAGGGGGCCGCGGGAACACTGAAGCTTTCTTT
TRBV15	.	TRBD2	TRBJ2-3	CASRAGVTDTQYF	TGTGCCTCGCGGGCGGGAGTCACAGATACGCAGTATTTT
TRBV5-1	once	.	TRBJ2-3	CASSLMPGVPGASTDTQYF	TGCGCCAGCAGCTTGATGCCCGGGGTGCCAGGGGCTTCCACAGATACGCAGTATTTT
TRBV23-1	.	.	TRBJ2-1	CALPPTYDNEQFF	TGCGCCTTGCCGCCAACCTATGACAATGAGCAGTTCTTC
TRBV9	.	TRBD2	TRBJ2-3	CASSVGGLVAGSDTQYF	TGTGCCAGCAGCGTAGGGGGCCTGGTAGCGGGATCAGATACGCAGTATTTT
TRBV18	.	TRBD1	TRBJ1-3	CASSPGQGGSGNTIYF	TGTGCCAGCTCACCTGGACAGGGTGGCTCTGGAAACACCATATATTTT